This T cell receptor beta chain emerged from a study of shared clonotypes between healthy human individuals. Study-level background: Each donor's CD8 memory used one plate, CD8 naive two, each CD4 subset three.

Notes on the study in general: What limited the represented genetic and exposure-history diversity was the small number of donors. Rarefaction analysis demonstrated incomplete sorted-subset sequencing notwithstanding large depth.

The V end was cut by 8 bases, the J end by 5 bases, with 13 bases between. Germline V lookup: CDR1 MNHNS, CDR2 SASEGT. This CDR3 is built from 14 residues. A note on this clone: Its antigen is undetermined.

Sequencing used immunoSEQ multiplex PCR; TCRdb keeps in-frame clones, though not all of them. The sample shows some 980,000 clones, over 60% of them seen only once. The sample taken for sequencing was memory CD4+ T cells sorted from blood. Subset indicated: CD45RA-negative fraction. The chain uses TRBV6-1 and TRBJ1-6; tentatively, D is TRBD1 (5 bases). The origin of this receptor is a man in his late teens or twenties in good health. This CDR3 is CASGGWGDNSPLHF. CDR3 in DNA: TGTGCCAGCGGGGGATGGGGGGATAATTCACCCCTCCACTTT.